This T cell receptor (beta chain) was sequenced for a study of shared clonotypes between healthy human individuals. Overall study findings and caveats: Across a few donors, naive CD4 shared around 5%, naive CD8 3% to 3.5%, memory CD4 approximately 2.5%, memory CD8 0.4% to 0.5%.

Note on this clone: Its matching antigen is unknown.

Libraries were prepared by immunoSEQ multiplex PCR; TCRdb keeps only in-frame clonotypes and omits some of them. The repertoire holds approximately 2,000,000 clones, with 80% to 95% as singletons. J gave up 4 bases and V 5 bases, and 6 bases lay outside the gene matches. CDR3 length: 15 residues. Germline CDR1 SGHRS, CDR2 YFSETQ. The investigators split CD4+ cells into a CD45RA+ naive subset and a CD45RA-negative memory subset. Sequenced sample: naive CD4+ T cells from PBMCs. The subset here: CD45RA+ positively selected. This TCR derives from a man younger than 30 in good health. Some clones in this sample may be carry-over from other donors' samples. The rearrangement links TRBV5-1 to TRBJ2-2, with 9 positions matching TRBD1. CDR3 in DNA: TGCGCCAGCAGAGGGACAGGGATCGCCACCGGGGAGCTGTTTTTT. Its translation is CASRGTGIATGELFF. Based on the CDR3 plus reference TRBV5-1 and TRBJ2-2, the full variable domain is KAGVTQTPRYLIKTRGQQVTLSCSPISGHRSVSWYQQTPGQGLQFLFEYFSETQRNKGNFPGRFSGRQFSNSRSEMNVSTLELGDSALYLCASRGTGIATGELFFGEGSRLTVL.